This passage covers 4 T cell receptor beta chains from one sample sequenced in a study of CD8 T cells in ankylosing spondylitis. Which antigens these TCRs recognize remains unknown. TCRdb re-analysed the 5' RACE reads in MiXCR, keeping a single row per CDR3 protein. The data contain 390,000 or so distinct CDR3 sequences, around 20% of them seen just once; the ten biggest clones take up around 16%. Findings and caveats of the study: Blood of patients with ankylosing spondylitis appeared to be characterized by a TCR beta motif of eight highly homologous variants.

The sequenced sample consisted of blood, either unsorted or a sorted T cell fraction (not recorded which). The receptors were gathered from a male donor with ankylosing spondylitis.

V and J are TRBV5-1 and TRBJ1-6; D remains ambiguous. CDR3 length: 12 amino acids. CDR1 is SGHRS, CDR2 YFSETQ, per germline. Trimming pared 4 bases from V and 6 bases from J, leaving 5 bases between. DNA for the CDR3: TGCGCCAGCAGCGCCATTAATTCACCCCTCCACTTT. This codes for CASSAINSPLHF. The complete variable domain, with remaining parts taken from reference TRBV5-1 and TRBJ1-6, reads KAGVTQTPRYLIKTRGQQVTLSCSPISGHRSVSWYQQTPGQGLQFLFEYFSETQRNKGNFPGRFSGRQFSNSRSEMNVSTLELGDSALYLCASSAINSPLHFGNGTRLTVT.

This clonotype was observed a handful of times. V usage is TRBV3-1 and J usage is TRBJ1-1; D call uncertain. The germline V and J ends were trimmed by 6 bases and 3 bases, with 8 bases remaining between them. Per the germline V gene, CDR1 is LGHDT and CDR2 is YNNKEL (reference sequence). CDR3 size: 12 residues. The CDR3 DNA sequence: TGTGCCAGCAGGACATCGTACACTGAAGCTTTCTTT. Translated, it gives CASRTSYTEAFF.

In its sample, this clonotype was seen a few times. The J gene is TRBJ1-2, the V gene TRBV7-9, with D unclear. CDR3 length equals 14 residues. CDR1 SEHNR and CDR2 FQNEAQ come from the germline V gene (reference sequence). The germline V and J ends were trimmed by 2 bases and 2 bases, with 9 bases remaining between them. CDR3 nucleotides: TGTGCCAGCAGCTTAAGGACCGGAAACTATGGCTACACCTTC. Its protein is CASSLRTGNYGYTF.

The V gene is TRBV20-1, the J gene TRBJ2-5; D tentatively reads TRBD1 or TRBD2 (5 bases each). The CDR3 is made up of 12 amino acids. The V gene lost 3 bases and the J gene lost 3 bases, with 8 bases spanning the gap. Germline loops: CDR1 DFQATT, CDR2 SNEGSKA (reference sequence). DNA of the CDR3: TGCAGTGCTAGCGTGGGGGAAGAGACCCAGTACTTC. The encoded protein is CSASVGEETQYF.